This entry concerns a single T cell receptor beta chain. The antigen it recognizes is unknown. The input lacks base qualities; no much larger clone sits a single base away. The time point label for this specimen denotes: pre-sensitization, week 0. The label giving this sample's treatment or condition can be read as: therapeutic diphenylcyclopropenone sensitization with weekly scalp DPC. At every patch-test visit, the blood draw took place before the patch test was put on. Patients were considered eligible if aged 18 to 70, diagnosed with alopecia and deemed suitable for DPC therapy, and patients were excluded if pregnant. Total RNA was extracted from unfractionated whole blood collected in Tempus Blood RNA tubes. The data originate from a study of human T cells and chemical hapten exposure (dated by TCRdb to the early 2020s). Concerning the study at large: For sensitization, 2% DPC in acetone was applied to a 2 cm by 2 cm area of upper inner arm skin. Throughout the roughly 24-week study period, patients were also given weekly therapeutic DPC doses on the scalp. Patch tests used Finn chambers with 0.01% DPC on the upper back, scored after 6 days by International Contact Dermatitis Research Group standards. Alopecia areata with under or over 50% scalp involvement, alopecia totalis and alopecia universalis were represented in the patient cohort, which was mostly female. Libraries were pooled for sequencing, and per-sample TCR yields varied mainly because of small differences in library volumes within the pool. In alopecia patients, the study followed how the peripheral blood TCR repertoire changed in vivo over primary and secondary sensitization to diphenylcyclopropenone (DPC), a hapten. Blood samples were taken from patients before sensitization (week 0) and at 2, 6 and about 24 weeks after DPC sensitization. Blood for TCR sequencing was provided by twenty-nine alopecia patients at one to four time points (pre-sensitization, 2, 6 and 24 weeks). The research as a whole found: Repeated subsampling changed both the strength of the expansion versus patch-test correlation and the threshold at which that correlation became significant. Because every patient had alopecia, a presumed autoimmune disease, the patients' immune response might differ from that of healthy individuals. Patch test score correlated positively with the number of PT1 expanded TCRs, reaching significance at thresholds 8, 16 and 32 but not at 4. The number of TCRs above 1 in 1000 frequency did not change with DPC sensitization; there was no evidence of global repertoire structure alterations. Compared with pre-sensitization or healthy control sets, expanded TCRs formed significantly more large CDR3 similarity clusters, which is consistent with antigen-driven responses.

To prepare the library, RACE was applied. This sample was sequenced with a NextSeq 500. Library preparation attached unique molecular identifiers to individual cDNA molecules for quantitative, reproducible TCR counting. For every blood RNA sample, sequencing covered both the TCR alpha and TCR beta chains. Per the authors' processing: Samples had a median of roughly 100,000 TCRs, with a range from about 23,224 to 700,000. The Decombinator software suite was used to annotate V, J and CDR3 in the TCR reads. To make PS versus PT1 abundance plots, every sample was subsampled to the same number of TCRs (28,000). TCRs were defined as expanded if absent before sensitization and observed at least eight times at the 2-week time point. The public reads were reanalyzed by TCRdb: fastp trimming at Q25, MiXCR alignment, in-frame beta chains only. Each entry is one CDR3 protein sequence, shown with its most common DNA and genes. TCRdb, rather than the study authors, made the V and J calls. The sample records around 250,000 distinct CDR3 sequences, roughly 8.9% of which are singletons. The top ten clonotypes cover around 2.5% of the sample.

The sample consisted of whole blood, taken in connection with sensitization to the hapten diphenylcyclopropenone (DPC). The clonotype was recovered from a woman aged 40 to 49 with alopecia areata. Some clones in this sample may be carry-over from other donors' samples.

This receptor carries the CDR3 CATSGAANEKLFF. The bases are TGTGCCACTTCAGGGGCGGCTAATGAAAAACTGTTTTTT. The chain is encoded by TRBV10-3 joined to TRBJ1-4; TRBD1 might be the D gene, on 6 matching bases. Trimming costs V 10 bases and J 3 bases, and their ends lie 12 bases apart. As encoded in the germline V gene, CDR1 is ENHRY while CDR2 is SYGVKD. Inclusive of the bounding cysteine and phenylalanine, the CDR3 is 13 residues long. The only DNA kept is the CDR3, 39 bases in frame from the first base.